This TCR beta chain was sequenced for a study of blood T cell repertoires in COVID-19. Study-wide background: T cells, B-cell-depleted T cells, or PBMCs supplied cDNA or gDNA.

Germline V lookup: CDR1 SGHRS, CDR2 YFSETQ. The CDR3 runs to 12 residues. V lost 4 bases and J 2 bases, leaving 6 bases between the germline ends. Seattle participants joined during active infection and were tracked over time. As originally analysed: Reference gene primer amplification in the assay estimated nucleated cell counts. The table came from immunoSEQ multiplex PCR; TCRdb's copy has only in-frame clones and leaves some out. V and J calls and clone size come straight from that table; D and trimming were deduced from the DNA. Among over 55,000 clones, roughly 80% were seen once, and the ten largest hold around 9.6%.

The chain joins TRBV5-1 to TRBJ1-2, with D unresolved. The specimen was peripheral blood. The source of this sequence is a man in his fifties or sixties with COVID-19, enrolled during active disease. The CDR3 protein is CASSTENYGYTF. The CDR3 DNA is TGCGCCAGCAGCACCGAGAACTATGGCTACACCTTC.